A single sample gave rise to the 25 T cell receptor beta chains below, sequenced in a study of blood T cells in healthy people across ages. The authors ran a second PCR of about 6 to 11 cycles using a sample-barcoded 5' primer and a J-beta primer mix. TCRdb used MiXCR to reprocess the 5' RACE reads, holding one entry per CDR3 protein. The table has some 760,000 distinct CDR3 sequences, approximately 25% seen once. These data also featured in a second study, about T cells of mothers and their children.

The specimen sequenced was blood. These receptors all stem from a boy between 5 and 17 years old in good health.

This clonotype has a handful of counts. This chain connects TRBV7-2 to TRBJ1-6; 7 positions agree with TRBD1. Germline-derived CDR1 and CDR2 are SGHTA and FQGNSA. V shed 5 bases, J shed 11 bases, and the junction held 6 bases outside the gene matches. This CDR3 is 13 amino acids long. CDR3 region: CASSANRGPPLHF. The CDR3 DNA follows: TGTGCCAGCAGCGCGAACAGGGGCCCACCCCTCCACTTT.

The chain recombines TRBV7-9 with TRBJ2-5; D uncertain. The germline gives CDR1 SEHNR, CDR2 FQNEAQ (reference sequence). CDR3 length: 10 amino acids. V lost 11 bases and J 2 bases, leaving 6 bases between the germline ends. This CDR3 is CAGRQETQYF. In DNA form, the CDR3 reads TGTGCCGGCCGACAAGAGACCCAGTACTTC.

The sample holds a few counts of this clonotype. The gene calls are TRBV7-9 and TRBJ2-3; D may be TRBD1 (5 bases). CDR1 and CDR2 from the germline V gene are SEHNR and FQNEAQ (reference sequence). The germline V and J ends were trimmed by 5 bases and 2 bases, with 14 bases remaining between them. The CDR3 loop spans 15 amino acids. CDR3 DNA: TGTGCCAGCAGCGAAATCACAGGCCTCACAGATACGCAGTATTTT. Amino acid sequence: CASSEITGLTDTQYF.

This clonotype was detected a few times. The gene calls are TRBV3-1 and TRBJ2-5; D unresolved. V gave up 2 bases and J gave up 5 bases, with 9 bases separating them. Germline-derived CDR1 and CDR2 are LGHDT and YNNKEL (reference sequence). This CDR3 is built from 13 residues. In DNA form, the CDR3 reads TGTGCCAGCAGCCAACTGGGGTTGGAGACCCAGTACTTC. This translates into CASSQLGLETQYF.

The chain is built from TRBV6-1 and TRBJ1-6; 10 bases are a match to TRBD1. Germline CDR1 and CDR2: MNHNS and SASEGT. The CDR3 consists of 15 residues. V lost 7 bases to trimming and J lost 8 bases; unmatched junction nucleotides: 8. For the CDR3, the DNA is TGTGCCAGCACCGGTCTCGGGACAGGGGATTCACCCCTCCACTTT. Translating gives CASTGLGTGDSPLHF.

The table lists this clonotype with a few counts. The CDR3 sequence is CATSRDTPDEKLFF. CDR3 bases: TGTGCCACCAGCAGAGATACGCCCGATGAAAAACTGTTTTTT. The J gene is TRBJ1-4, the V gene TRBV15; D is unresolved. V was trimmed by 0 bases and J by 6 bases, leaving 8 bases between them. This CDR3 region has 14 residues. Germline lookup yields CDR1 LNHNV and CDR2 YYDKDF (reference sequence).

Note on this clonotype: A single base separates this from a much larger clone, so it may be a read error. The gene calls are TRBV12-3 or TRBV12-4 and TRBJ2-2; D might be TRBD2 (6 bases). Trimming took off 3 bases at V and 0 bases at J, with 8 bases between the two ends. The CDR3 sequence is 15 residues long. CDR3 in amino acids: CASSFTGANTGELFF. For the CDR3, the DNA is TGTGCCAGCAGTTTTACGGGGGCGAACACCGGGGAGCTGTTTTTT.

This clonotype was seen more than once but under ten times. The chain uses TRBV25-1 and TRBJ2-5, with a tentative D call TRBD1 (7 bases). Trimming pared 3 bases from V and 2 bases from J, leaving 13 bases between. Germline CDR1 reads MGHDK; CDR2 reads SYGVNS. CDR3 length equals 15 residues. The CDR3 DNA sequence: TGTGCCAGCAGTGATAGACAGGGAGGTCAAGAGACCCAGTACTTC. Protein product: CASSDRQGGQETQYF.

This clonotype appeared once. This chain joins TRBV14 and TRBJ2-7, with D maybe TRBD1 (5 bases). The germline V gene has CDR1 SGHDN and CDR2 FVKESK. V lost 4 bases, J lost 6 bases, and 16 bases lay in between. The CDR3 extends over 14 amino acids. CDR3 sequence (DNA): TGTGCCAGCAGCCCCCCGGACACTACGGGCGAGCAGTACTTC. Amino acid sequence: CASSPPDTTGEQYF. The full variable domain, with the rest looked up from reference TRBV14 and TRBJ2-7, is EAGVTQFPSHSVIEKGQTVTLRCDPISGHDNLYWYRRVMGKEIKFLLHFVKESKQDESGMPNNRFLAERTGGTYSTLKVQPAELEDSGVYFCASSPPDTTGEQYFGPGTRLTVT.

The rearrangement links TRBV3-1 to TRBJ1-5, with no clear D. The CDR3 has 14 amino acids. The V end lost 0 bases, the J end lost 7 bases, and 10 bases lay between the germline ends. The V gene's germline CDR1 is LGHDT and CDR2 YNNKEL (reference sequence). DNA for the CDR3: TGTGCCAGCAGCCAAGATCCGGAGAACCAGCCCCAGCATTTT. Amino acids: CASSQDPENQPQHF.

The chain combines TRBV20-1 with TRBJ2-5, with 7 nucleotides matching TRBD2. Trimming cost V 1 base and J 0 bases; bases outside gene matches: 23. Germline V lookup: CDR1 DFQATT, CDR2 SNEGSKA (reference sequence). The CDR3 consists of 21 residues. CDR3 in DNA: TGCAGTGCTAGAGTGCTAACCCCAGTAAGAGCGGGATCCGTGTACCAAGAGACCCAGTACTTC. This codes for CSARVLTPVRAGSVYQETQYF.

The rearrangement uses TRBV10-3 and TRBJ2-5, with 8 bases that match TRBD1. The J call may be in error: the DNA end matches TRBJ2-1 better. CDR1 and CDR2 (germline): ENHRY, SYGVKD. There are 17 residues in the CDR3. CDR3 protein: CAISEIARTGIKDEQFF. The CDR3 DNA reads TGTGCCATCAGTGAGATTGCCCGGACAGGGATTAAAGATGAGCAGTTCTTC.

This clonotype has just a few counts. The rearrangement links TRBV15 to TRBJ2-3, with no clear D. The V gene's germline CDR1 is LNHNV and CDR2 YYDKDF (reference sequence). The germline V and J ends were trimmed by 1 base and 5 bases, with 10 bases remaining between them. CDR3 length equals 14 residues. CDR3 sequence reads: CATSRASRIDTQYF. CDR3 in DNA: TGTGCCACCAGCAGAGCTAGTCGCATAGATACGCAGTATTTT.

The rearrangement uses TRBV7-9 and TRBJ1-1, with 8 bases that match TRBD1. Unmatched junction bases numbered 9, after V lost 5 bases and J lost 4 bases. The CDR3 is 15 residues long. Germline CDR1 and CDR2: SEHNR and FQNEAQ (reference sequence). CDR3 loop: CASSLGQGEGTEAFF. In nucleotides, the CDR3 is TGTGCCAGCAGCCTCGGACAGGGAGAGGGCACTGAAGCTTTCTTT.

This clonotype was recorded a few times. The chain carries TRBV28 and TRBJ2-5; the D gene is possibly TRBD1 (6 bases). Trimming pared 5 bases from V and 6 bases from J, leaving 22 bases between. CDR1 and CDR2 from the germline V gene are MDHEN and SYDVKM. The CDR3 covers 16 residues. The CDR3 here is CASSPEHGGREKTQYF. DNA for the CDR3: TGTGCCAGCAGTCCCGAGCATGGGGGCAGGGAAAAGACCCAGTACTTC. The complete variable domain, with remaining parts taken from reference TRBV28 and TRBJ2-5, reads DVKVTQSSRYLVKRTGEKVFLECVQDMDHENMFWYRQDPGLGLRLIYFSYDVKMKEKGDIPEGYSVSREKKERFSLILESASTNQTSMYLCASSPEHGGREKTQYFGPGTRLLVL.

The V call is TRBV11-1, the J call TRBJ2-5; 10 positions match TRBD2. With the DNA end fitting TRBJ2-1 better, the J assignment may be wrong. The CDR3 has 13 amino acids. The V gene's germline CDR1 is SGHAT and CDR2 FQDESV (reference sequence). CDR3 nucleotide sequence: TGTGCCAGCATAGGACTAGCGGACAATGAGCAGTTCTTC. This encodes CASIGLADNEQFF.

The V call is TRBV5-1, the J call TRBJ2-3; TRBD1 matches at 7 bases. The germline gives CDR1 SGHRS, CDR2 YFSETQ. Trimming took 3 bases from V and 9 from J; bases not matched to a gene: 16. This CDR3 has 16 amino acids. The CDR3 sequence is CASSSQTRDSELTQYF. DNA of the CDR3: TGCGCCAGCAGCTCCCAGACCCGGGACAGCGAGTTGACGCAGTATTTT.

The chain couples TRBV20-1 to TRBJ1-5; 8 bases are shared with TRBD1. With V trimmed by 5 bases and J by 3 bases, 12 bases remained unmatched. The CDR3 is 16 amino acids. Germline V lookup: CDR1 DFQATT, CDR2 SNEGSKA (reference sequence). The CDR3 spells CSAESPGTGINQPQHF. In DNA form, the CDR3 reads TGCAGTGCTGAAAGTCCCGGGACAGGAATCAATCAGCCCCAGCATTTT.

This clonotype was seen once. The chain joins TRBV4-3 to TRBJ2-5; D uncertain. CDR3 length: 15 residues. Trimming left V 1 base short and J 4 bases short, with 13 bases between. From germline, CDR1 is LGHNA and CDR2 YSLEER. The CDR3 DNA follows: TGCGCCAGCAGCCAAGTCCCTCTGGGCCCAGAGACCCAGTACTTC. This translates into CASSQVPLGPETQYF.

The chain employs TRBV15 and TRBJ1-4; TRBD1 matches 7 bases. V trimming: 5 bases; J trimming: 5 bases; junction bases outside the gene matches: 11. This CDR3 is 16 amino acids long. CDR1 and CDR2 from the germline V gene are LNHNV and YYDKDF (reference sequence). The CDR3 region is CATSGALGQVNEKLFF. CDR3 coding DNA: TGTGCCACCAGCGGCGCGCTTGGACAGGTGAATGAAAAACTGTTTTTT. The entire variable domain, with the rest obtained from reference TRBV15 and TRBJ1-4, is as follows: DAMVIQNPRYQVTQFGKPVTLSCSQTLNHNVMYWYQQKSSQAPKLLFHYYDKDFNNEADTPDNFQSRRPNTSFCFLDIRSPGLGDTAMYLCATSGALGQVNEKLFFGSGTQLSVL.

As DNA, the CDR3 is TGTGCCAGCAGTTCCCCCGGGGGCAATGAGCAGTTCTTC. Its protein is CASSSPGGNEQFF. V and J are TRBV12-3 or TRBV12-4 and TRBJ2-1; D is possibly TRBD2 (6 bases). This CDR3 has 13 amino acids. Trimming removed 4 bases at V and 6 bases at J, with 10 bases between.

The V gene is TRBV4-2, the J gene TRBJ1-5; no clear D. The CDR3 consists of 15 residues. Trimming removed 4 bases at V and 7 bases at J, with 17 bases between. Germline V lookup: CDR1 LGHNA, CDR2 YNFKEQ. CDR3 protein: CASSPFAAGPQPQHF. The CDR3 bases are TGTGCCAGCAGCCCCTTCGCCGCCGGACCCCAGCCCCAGCATTTT.

This clonotype was found a few times. V and J are TRBV20-1 and TRBJ2-3; D unresolved. Germline V gene sequence: CDR1 DFQATT, CDR2 SNEGSKA (reference sequence). The CDR3 loop spans 14 amino acids. The germline V and J ends were trimmed by 0 bases and 4 bases, with 11 bases remaining between them. CDR3: CSAREMVSSDTQYF. The CDR3 DNA reads as TGCAGTGCTAGAGAAATGGTATCCTCAGATACGCAGTATTTT.

The CDR3 sequence: CSARGAGGNTGELFF. The CDR3 DNA is TGCAGTGCTAGAGGGGCGGGGGGGAACACCGGGGAGCTGTTTTTT. The chain combines TRBV20-1 with TRBJ2-2; 8 bases agree with TRBD2. The CDR3 consists of 15 residues. Germline V lookup: CDR1 DFQATT, CDR2 SNEGSKA (reference sequence). Germline trimming cut 1 base from V and 1 base from J; bases unmatched to any gene: 2.

This clonotype was detected only a few times. CDR3 nucleotide sequence: TGCGCCAGCAGCCTGATCGGTAGGGATGAGCAGTTCTTC. The encoded protein is CASSLIGRDEQFF. The V call is TRBV5-1, the J call TRBJ2-5; D not resolved. The J call may be in error: the DNA end matches TRBJ2-1 better. The CDR3 has 13 amino acids. Germline CDR1 and CDR2: SGHRS and YFSETQ.